These 7 T cell receptor beta chains share one sample of origin, sequenced in a study of T cells in Graves' hyperthyroidism and ophthalmopathy. What was amplified from RNA transcripts were TCR beta CDR3 regions. The study used the HTBI primer set for a first-round RT-PCR of the TCR CDR3. TCRdb fed the multiplex PCR reads into MiXCR, producing one record per CDR3 protein. The top ten clones hold approximately 8.2% of a sample with some 600,000 distinct CDR3 sequences, roughly 50% of them seen once. Sequencing was performed on peripheral blood or thyroid tissue (not recorded which). These receptor sequences come from a young woman with Graves' hyperthyroidism.

The V gene is TRBV20-1, the J gene TRBJ2-5, with D unresolved. The CDR3 runs to 13 residues. Germline V gene lookup returns CDR1 DFQATT and CDR2 SNEGSKA (reference sequence). The V gene lost 0 bases and the J gene lost 4 bases, with 9 bases spanning the gap. The CDR3 region is CSARDLEIETQYF. In DNA, the CDR3 is TGCAGTGCTAGAGATTTGGAGATAGAGACCCAGTACTTC.

Ten or more counts support this clonotype. The chain uses TRBV10-2 and TRBJ2-2, with TRBD2 matching over 16 bases. The CDR3 runs 15 residues. Germline values: CDR1 WSHSY, CDR2 SAAADI. V trimming: 10 bases; J trimming: 7 bases; junction bases outside the gene matches: 6. The CDR3 loop reads CATGTSGRAVGELFF. The DNA for the CDR3 is TGCGCCACCGGGACTAGCGGGAGGGCCGTCGGGGAGCTGTTTTTT.

The sample holds many counts of this clonotype. The CDR3 sequence: CASSSTMETQYF. The CDR3 DNA sequence: TGTGCCAGCAGCTCGACGATGGAGACCCAGTACTTC. J is TRBJ2-5 and V is TRBV7-9; D ambiguous. CDR1 is SEHNR, CDR2 FQNEAQ, per germline (reference sequence). The CDR3 length is 12 residues. V was clipped by 4 bases and J by 5 bases, with 8 bases between them.

This clonotype was found a few times. The V gene is TRBV25-1, the J gene TRBJ1-2; D is undetermined. The CDR3 runs 13 residues. Germline V gene sequence: CDR1 MGHDK, CDR2 SYGVNS. Trimming removed 6 bases from V and 0 bases from J, with 8 bases in between. CDR3 protein: CASREVSNYGYTF. The DNA of the CDR3 is TGTGCCAGCAGGGAGGTATCTAACTATGGCTACACCTTC.

The chain joins TRBV29-1 to TRBJ2-5, with 12 bases matching TRBD2. Germline CDR1 SQVTM, CDR2 ANQGSEA. The CDR3 totals 14 residues. V was clipped by 5 bases and J by 3 bases; unmatched bases: 4. The CDR3 loop reads CSVSRTSGKETQYF. The CDR3 nucleotides read TGCAGCGTTTCTAGGACTAGCGGGAAAGAGACCCAGTACTTC.

This clonotype was counted between two and nine times. The chain employs TRBV5-1 and TRBJ2-7; 8 bases agree with TRBD1. The J segment lost 1 base and the V segment lost 6 bases, leaving 9 bases of the junction unmatched. The CDR3 has 15 residues. Looked up from germline, CDR1 is SGHRS and CDR2 is YFSETQ. In nucleotides, the CDR3 is TGCGCCAGCACCCTCGGCGGGACAGGTTCCTACGAGCAGTACTTC. It is translated as CASTLGGTGSYEQYF.

V is TRBV2 and J is TRBJ2-5; 9 nucleotides match TRBD1. CDR1 is SNHLY, CDR2 FYNNEI, per germline. The CDR3 totals 14 residues. J was trimmed by 5 bases and V by 8 bases; bases with no gene match: 9. DNA of the CDR3: TGTGCCAGCGTTGACATCGGGACAGGGGAGACCCAGTACTTC. It is translated as CASVDIGTGETQYF.